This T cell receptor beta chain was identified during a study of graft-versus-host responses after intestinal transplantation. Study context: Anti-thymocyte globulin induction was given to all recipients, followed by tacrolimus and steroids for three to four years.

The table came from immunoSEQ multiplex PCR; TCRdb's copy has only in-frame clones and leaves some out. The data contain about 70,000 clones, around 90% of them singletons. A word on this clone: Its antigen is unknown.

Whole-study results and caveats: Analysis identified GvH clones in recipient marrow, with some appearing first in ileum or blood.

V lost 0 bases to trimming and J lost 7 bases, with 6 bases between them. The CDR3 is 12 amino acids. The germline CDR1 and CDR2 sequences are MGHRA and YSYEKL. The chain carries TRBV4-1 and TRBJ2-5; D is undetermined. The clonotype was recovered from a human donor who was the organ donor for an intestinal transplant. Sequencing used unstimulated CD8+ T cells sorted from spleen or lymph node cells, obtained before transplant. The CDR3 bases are TGCGCCAGCAGCCAAGAGACGGGGACCCAGTACTTC. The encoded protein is CASSQETGTQYF.